A single T cell receptor beta chain is shown here with its context. The authors' processing: Estimation of nucleated cell counts relied on the amplification of reference gene primers. Some clones are missing from TCRdb's copy, which holds only in-frame ones; the method was immunoSEQ multiplex PCR. V and J calls and clone size are those listed in that table; D and trimming were worked out from the DNA. The sample yields about 230,000 clones, more than 65% seen once. The CDR3 has 16 amino acids. From germline, CDR1 is MNHEY and CDR2 SVGAGI. Germline trimming cut 0 bases from V and 5 bases from J; bases unmatched to any gene: 6. This sample is drawn from a study of blood T cell repertoires in COVID-19. On the study more broadly: COVID-19 samples from acute and convalescent phases originated in the United States, Italy and Spain. PBMCs, B-cell-depleted T cells, or T cells provided the cDNA or gDNA that made up the material.

This sequence joins TRBV6-5 and TRBJ2-2, with 7 bases identical to TRBD1. Sequences were obtained from peripheral blood. The receptor was derived from a woman between 40 and 55 years old who had recovered from COVID-19. CDR3 in amino acids: CASSYSAGGITGELFF. CDR3 bases: TGTGCCAGCAGTTACTCGGCAGGGGGAATTACCGGGGAGCTGTTTTTT.